A selection of T cell receptor beta chains follows, all from one sample in a study of T-cell reconstitution after alpha-beta-depleted transplantation in children. MiXCR, run by TCRdb on the PCR reads, gives a single entry per CDR3 protein. The sample gives some 830,000 distinct CDR3 sequences, roughly 15% of which show up once; roughly 5% is in the top ten. Here the sequenced sample was PBMCs, mostly from graft donor cells, taken 360 days after TCRalphabeta/CD19-depleted stem cell transplant. The receptors were gathered from a male patient under 18 who had a stem cell transplant for acute lymphoblastic leukemia, so the T cells may come from the graft donor. Both conserved end residues are part of each CDR3. A D gene is named only where the DNA matches it firmly. The size field is filled for only some rows; it gives once, few, many or a size class.

abundance: few; v_gene: TRBV29-1; j_gene: TRBJ1-1; d_gene: .; CDR3nt: TGCAGCGTTGAACTCATCAACACTGAAGCTTTCTTT; CDR3aa: CSVELINTEAFF
abundance: few; v_gene: TRBV9; j_gene: TRBJ2-1; d_gene: TRBD2; CDR3nt: TGTGCCAGCAGCGTAGAAGCGGGAGTCACAAGCGAGCAGTTCTTC; CDR3aa: CASSVEAGVTSEQFF
abundance: .; v_gene: TRBV29-1; j_gene: TRBJ2-7; d_gene: .; CDR3nt: TGCAGCGTTGAGGGGCAGGAGGCAAAGCAGTACTTC; CDR3aa: CSVEGQEAKQYF
abundance: .; v_gene: TRBV4-1; j_gene: TRBJ2-2; d_gene: TRBD2; CDR3nt: TGCGCCAGCAGCCTGACTAGCGGTCATAACACCGGGGAGCTGTTTTTT; CDR3aa: CASSLTSGHNTGELFF
abundance: .; v_gene: TRBV20-1; j_gene: TRBJ2-1; d_gene: TRBD2; CDR3nt: TGCAGTGCTGTTAGCGGGAGGGCCCGGGATGAGCAGTTCTTC; CDR3aa: CSAVSGRARDEQFF
abundance: few; v_gene: TRBV7-9; j_gene: TRBJ2-7; d_gene: TRBD1; CDR3nt: TGTGCCAGCAGCTCCTGGACAGGGGGCGAGCAGTACTTC; CDR3aa: CASSSWTGGEQYF
abundance: few; v_gene: TRBV3-1; j_gene: TRBJ2-6; d_gene: .; CDR3nt: TGTGCCAGCAGCCAAACTCTCGGATCTGGGGCCAACGTCCTGACTTTC; CDR3aa: CASSQTLGSGANVLTF
abundance: .; v_gene: TRBV7-6; j_gene: TRBJ1-1; d_gene: TRBD1; CDR3nt: TGTGCCAGCAGCTTAGTCCGGCAGGGGGTAGGTAGCACTGAAGCTTTCTTT; CDR3aa: CASSLVRQGVGSTEAFF
abundance: .; v_gene: TRBV27; j_gene: TRBJ2-7; d_gene: TRBD2; CDR3nt: TGTGCCAGCGGCGGAAGCGGGATGATCGAGCAGTACTTC; CDR3aa: CASGGSGMIEQYF
abundance: many; v_gene: TRBV4-1; j_gene: TRBJ2-1; d_gene: TRBD2; CDR3nt: TGCGCCAGCAGCCAAAGACTAGCGGGAGTTAATGAGCAGTTCTTC; CDR3aa: CASSQRLAGVNEQFF
abundance: few; v_gene: TRBV9; j_gene: TRBJ2-2; d_gene: TRBD2; CDR3nt: TGTGCCAGCAGCGTCTCGGGACTAGCGGGAGCAGGGACCGGGGAGCTGTTTTTT; CDR3aa: CASSVSGLAGAGTGELFF
abundance: few; v_gene: TRBV6-5; j_gene: TRBJ2-3; d_gene: .; CDR3nt: TGTGCCAGCAGTTACTCATATGGTGCGGGATCAGGGGGAGATACGCAGTATTTT; CDR3aa: CASSYSYGAGSGGDTQYF
abundance: few; v_gene: TRBV6-1; j_gene: TRBJ2-7; d_gene: .; CDR3nt: TGTGCCAGCAGTGATTTTAAGACGGCCTCCTACGAGCAGTACTTC; CDR3aa: CASSDFKTASYEQYF
abundance: .; v_gene: TRBV12-3/TRBV12-4; j_gene: TRBJ1-2; d_gene: .; CDR3nt: TGTGCCAGCAGCGTTCTTTCCCCAGGGTCCTATGGCTACACCTTC; CDR3aa: CASSVLSPGSYGYTF
abundance: few; v_gene: TRBV28; j_gene: TRBJ2-2; d_gene: .; CDR3nt: TGTGCCAGCAGTTTATCCGCGGGCCTCACCGGGGAGCTGTTTTTT; CDR3aa: CASSLSAGLTGELFF
abundance: many; v_gene: TRBV10-2; j_gene: TRBJ2-5; d_gene: .; CDR3nt: TGCGCCAGCAGTGATCCGGGGCGTGAGACCCAGTACTTC; CDR3aa: CASSDPGRETQYF
abundance: few; v_gene: TRBV5-1; j_gene: TRBJ2-1; d_gene: TRBD2; CDR3nt: TGCGCCAGCCGTGGGGGGACTAGCGGAACTTACAATGAGCAGTTCTTC; CDR3aa: CASRGGTSGTYNEQFF
abundance: .; v_gene: TRBV12-3/TRBV12-4; j_gene: TRBJ2-7; d_gene: TRBD2; CDR3nt: TGTGCCAGCAGCCTCGCCCTAAGCGGGAGGGATTTTAAGTACGAGCAGTACTTC; CDR3aa: CASSLALSGRDFKYEQYF
abundance: .; v_gene: TRBV12-3/TRBV12-4; j_gene: TRBJ2-1; d_gene: .; CDR3nt: TGTGCCAGCCGACCCAGCTCCTACAATGAGCAGTTCTTC; CDR3aa: CASRPSSYNEQFF
abundance: .; v_gene: TRBV12-3/TRBV12-4; j_gene: TRBJ1-3; d_gene: TRBD1; CDR3nt: TGTGCCAGCAGTTTTGCCAGGGGGAACGGAAACACCATATATTTT; CDR3aa: CASSFARGNGNTIYF
abundance: few; v_gene: TRBV5-1; j_gene: TRBJ2-1; d_gene: .; CDR3nt: TGCGCCAGCAGCTTGGGAGGGATGTGGCAGTTCTTC; CDR3aa: CASSLGGMWQFF
abundance: .; v_gene: TRBV20-1; j_gene: TRBJ1-4; d_gene: .; CDR3nt: TGCAGTCTGAGGGGCAGGGTCGCAACTAATGAAAAACTGTTTTTT; CDR3aa: CSLRGRVATNEKLFF
abundance: few; v_gene: TRBV5-5; j_gene: TRBJ1-2; d_gene: .; CDR3nt: TGTGCCAGCAGCTTGGATGGGTCGGACCGCTATGGCTACACCTTC; CDR3aa: CASSLDGSDRYGYTF
abundance: few; v_gene: TRBV5-1; j_gene: TRBJ2-5; d_gene: .; CDR3nt: TGCGCCAGCAGCTTACTAGATACCTTATTCGAGACCCAGTACTTC; CDR3aa: CASSLLDTLFETQYF
abundance: many; v_gene: TRBV27; j_gene: TRBJ2-7; d_gene: TRBD2; CDR3nt: TGTGCCAGCTCACCCGACCGGGACTACTCCTACGAGCAGTACTTC; CDR3aa: CASSPDRDYSYEQYF
abundance: few; v_gene: TRBV12-3/TRBV12-4; j_gene: TRBJ1-2; d_gene: TRBD1; CDR3nt: TGTGCCAGCAGTCGGACAGGGGCGGCCTATGGCTACACCTTC; CDR3aa: CASSRTGAAYGYTF
abundance: many; v_gene: TRBV13; j_gene: TRBJ2-1; d_gene: TRBD2; CDR3nt: TGTGCCAGCAGCAATCCAGGACTAGCCGGAGACAATGAGCAGTTCTTC; CDR3aa: CASSNPGLAGDNEQFF
abundance: .; v_gene: TRBV7-3; j_gene: TRBJ2-1; d_gene: .; CDR3nt: TGTGCCAGCAGCTTACAGGAGAGGCGGGTCCCCAACAATGAGCAGTTCTTC; CDR3aa: CASSLQERRVPNNEQFF
abundance: few; v_gene: TRBV20-1; j_gene: TRBJ1-5; d_gene: .; CDR3nt: TGCAGTGCTAGGAACAGCCTAATGAGGAGCAATCAGCCCCAGCATTTT; CDR3aa: CSARNSLMRSNQPQHF
abundance: .; v_gene: TRBV12-3/TRBV12-4; j_gene: TRBJ2-7; d_gene: TRBD1; CDR3nt: TGTGCCAGCAGTCCCCGGGACAGCTTCTCCTACGAGCAGTACTTC; CDR3aa: CASSPRDSFSYEQYF
abundance: few; v_gene: TRBV7-2; j_gene: TRBJ2-3; d_gene: TRBD2; CDR3nt: TGTGCCAGCAGCATACGACTGAGGGGGACTAGTCTCCATACGCAGTATTTT; CDR3aa: CASSIRLRGTSLHTQYF
abundance: few; v_gene: TRBV5-1; j_gene: TRBJ2-1; d_gene: TRBD2; CDR3nt: TGCGCCAGCAGCTTGGGACTAGCGGCGATCTTAAGCTCCTACAATGAGCAGTTCTTC; CDR3aa: CASSLGLAAILSSYNEQFF
abundance: .; v_gene: TRBV4-1; j_gene: TRBJ1-2; d_gene: .; CDR3nt: TGCGCCAGCAGCCACCGGCGGGTTGACAGATCTAACTATGGCTACACCTTC; CDR3aa: CASSHRRVDRSNYGYTF
abundance: many; v_gene: TRBV20-1; j_gene: TRBJ2-5; d_gene: .; CDR3nt: TGCAGTGCTCTTCACAGGGTTTGGAAAGAGACCCAGTACTTC; CDR3aa: CSALHRVWKETQYF
abundance: many; v_gene: TRBV12-3/TRBV12-4; j_gene: TRBJ2-3; d_gene: TRBD1; CDR3nt: TGTGCCAGCAGTTCCGGGACAGACACAGATACGCAGTATTTT; CDR3aa: CASSSGTDTDTQYF
abundance: few; v_gene: TRBV2; j_gene: TRBJ2-7; d_gene: .; CDR3nt: TGTGCCAGCAGTCCTGAGGGGGGGAGCCTTTACTACGAGCAGTACTTC; CDR3aa: CASSPEGGSLYYEQYF
abundance: many; v_gene: TRBV5-1; j_gene: TRBJ2-2; d_gene: .; CDR3nt: TGCGCCAGCGCCAGGTGGGGGAACACCGGGGAGCTGTTTTTT; CDR3aa: CASARWGNTGELFF
abundance: .; v_gene: TRBV20-1; j_gene: TRBJ1-4; d_gene: .; CDR3nt: TGCAGTGCTAGAGATCCTAACGCAGGGCGGGCTAATGAAAAACTGTTTTTT; CDR3aa: CSARDPNAGRANEKLFF
abundance: few; v_gene: TRBV12-5; j_gene: TRBJ2-1; d_gene: TRBD2; CDR3nt: TGTGCTAGTGGTTTGGTACCAGGATTCGGGACTAGCGGGTACAATGAGCAGTTCTTC; CDR3aa: CASGLVPGFGTSGYNEQFF
abundance: .; v_gene: TRBV20-1; j_gene: TRBJ1-2; d_gene: TRBD1; CDR3nt: TGCAGTGCTCAGAACAGGGGGAACTATGGCTACACCTTC; CDR3aa: CSAQNRGNYGYTF
abundance: .; v_gene: TRBV7-8; j_gene: TRBJ2-1; d_gene: TRBD2; CDR3nt: TGTGCCAGCAACGGACTAGCGGGCAATGAGCAGTTCTTC; CDR3aa: CASNGLAGNEQFF
abundance: .; v_gene: TRBV5-6; j_gene: TRBJ2-7; d_gene: TRBD1; CDR3nt: TGTGCCAGCAGCTTGTTAACAGGGGTTATGGACTACGAGCAGTACTTC; CDR3aa: CASSLLTGVMDYEQYF
abundance: .; v_gene: TRBV12-5; j_gene: TRBJ2-3; d_gene: .; CDR3nt: TGTGCTAGTGGTTTGGTACTGGGGAAGCAGTATTTT; CDR3aa: CASGLVLGKQYF
abundance: few; v_gene: TRBV9; j_gene: TRBJ2-1; d_gene: .; CDR3nt: TGTGCCAGCAGCGCAGGACGGTTTGTCCGGGTCTACAATGAGCAGTTCTTC; CDR3aa: CASSAGRFVRVYNEQFF